What follows is one T cell receptor (beta chain) and its context. Its specificity is unknown. These data are taken from a study of T cell repertoires in cytomegalovirus infection. At the level of the study: Recently identified HLA-C-restricted CMV epitopes were used, and well-studied HLA-B-restricted CMV epitopes were used as well. Public TCR beta signatures indicated both CMV infection and matching HLA type. Study findings and constraints: Cumulative public TCR beta family frequency identified carriers of CMV plus the relevant HLA. The study found HLA-C-restricted CMV-specific TCR beta clonotypes dominating the ex vivo response.

Each CDR3 protein gets one entry after TCRdb re-called the reads with MiXCR. This table holds about 350,000 distinct CDR3 sequences, about a third found once. Trimming shortened V by 4 bases and J by 4 bases, and 22 bases separated the two germline ends. The germline CDR1 and CDR2 sequences are LGHNA and YNFKEQ. The CDR3 extends over 17 amino acids. The TCR was taken from a human donor in good health (CMV status not recorded). Some clones in this sample may be carry-over from other donors' samples. The V and J genes are TRBV4-2 and TRBJ2-5, with TRBD1 as a possible D gene (6 bases). Here the sequenced sample was cultured PBMCs, taken from culture after CMV antigen stimulation. Here the CDR3 reads CASSRDAGQLGIETQYF. CDR3 DNA sequence: TGTGCCAGCAGCCGAGATGCCGGACAGCTGGGGATAGAGACCCAGTACTTC.